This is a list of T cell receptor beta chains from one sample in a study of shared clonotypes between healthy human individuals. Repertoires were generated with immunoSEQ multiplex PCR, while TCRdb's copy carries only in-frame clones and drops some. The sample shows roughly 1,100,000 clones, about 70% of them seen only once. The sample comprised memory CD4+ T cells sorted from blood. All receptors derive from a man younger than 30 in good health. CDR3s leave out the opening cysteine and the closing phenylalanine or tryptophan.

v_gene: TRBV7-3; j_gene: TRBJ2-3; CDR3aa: ASSLQGRDTDTQY
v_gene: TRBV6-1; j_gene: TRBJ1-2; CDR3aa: ASTNTGLGYGYT
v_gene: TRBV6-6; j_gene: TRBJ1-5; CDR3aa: AGARTGHSNQPQH
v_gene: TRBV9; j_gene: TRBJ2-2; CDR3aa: ASSPLMDTGELF
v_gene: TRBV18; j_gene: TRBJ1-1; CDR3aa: ASSPQGRNEAF
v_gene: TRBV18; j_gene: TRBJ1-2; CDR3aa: ASSPPVGESYT
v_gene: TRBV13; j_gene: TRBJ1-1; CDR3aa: ASSLLEGSTEAF
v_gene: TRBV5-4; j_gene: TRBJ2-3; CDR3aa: ASRRGLAGEADTQY
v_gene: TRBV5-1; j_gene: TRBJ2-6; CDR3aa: ASSLTGTGANVLT
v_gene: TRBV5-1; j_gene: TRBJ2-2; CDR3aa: ASRRESNTGELF
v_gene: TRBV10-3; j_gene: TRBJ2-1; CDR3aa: AIRSSGGYNEQF
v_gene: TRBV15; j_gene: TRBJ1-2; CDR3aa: ATSRDEGSNYGYT
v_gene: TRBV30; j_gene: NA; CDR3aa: AWRATGGGEQY
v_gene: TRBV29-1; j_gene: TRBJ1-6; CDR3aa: SVRAENNSPLH
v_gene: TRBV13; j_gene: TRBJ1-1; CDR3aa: ASSLSYRDLNTEAF
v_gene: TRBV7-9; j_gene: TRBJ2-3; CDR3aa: ASSRGVGDTQY
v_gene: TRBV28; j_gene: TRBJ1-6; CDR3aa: ASIPFGAGKSPLH
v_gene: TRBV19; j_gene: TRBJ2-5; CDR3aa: ASSRGLAGVQTQY
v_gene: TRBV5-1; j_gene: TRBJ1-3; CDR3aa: ASSLAPISGNTIY
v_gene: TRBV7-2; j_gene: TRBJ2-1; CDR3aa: ASSHDRGRVNEQF
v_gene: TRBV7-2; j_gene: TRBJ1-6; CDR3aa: ASSLRQGAENSPLH
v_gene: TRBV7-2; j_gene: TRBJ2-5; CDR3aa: ASSLLAGAQETQY
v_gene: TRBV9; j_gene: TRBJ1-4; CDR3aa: ASSVDYGVSEKLF
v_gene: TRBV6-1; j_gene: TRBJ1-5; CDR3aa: ASSDGGVQPQH
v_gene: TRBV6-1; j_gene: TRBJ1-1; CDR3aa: ASNPGRMNTEAF
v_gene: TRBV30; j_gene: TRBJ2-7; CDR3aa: AWSGRDGLYEQY
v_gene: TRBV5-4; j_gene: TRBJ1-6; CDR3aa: ASSLAPPGGVSPLH